The rows below give T cell receptor beta chains drawn from one sample of a study of cytomegalovirus exposure and HLA in healthy donors. Here immunoSEQ multiplex PCR was the method, and the copy in TCRdb shows in-frame clones only, minus some. The table lists about 55,000 clones, around three quarters of them singletons. Source material: PBMCs. The receptors were gathered from a female donor in good health and CMV-seronegative. CDR3s include the opening cysteine and the closing phenylalanine or tryptophan. The D gene is left open where the match is weak.

J gene: TRBJ1-1; D gene: NA; V gene: TRBV7-9; CDR3 protein: CASSLTPPAGTEAFF
J gene: TRBJ2-3; D gene: NA; V gene: TRBV5-1; CDR3 protein: CASSERPSGTQYF
J gene: TRBJ2-3; D gene: TRBD2; V gene: TRBV6-4; CDR3 protein: CASSASGTSGPGTQYF
J gene: TRBJ1-1; D gene: NA; V gene: TRBV19; CDR3 protein: CASSRSNTEAFF
J gene: TRBJ2-5; D gene: NA; V gene: TRBV4-1; CDR3 protein: CASSQDLQETQYF
J gene: TRBJ1-2; D gene: NA; V gene: TRBV9; CDR3 protein: CASGGGNYGYTF
J gene: TRBJ1-1; D gene: NA; V gene: TRBV5-1; CDR3 protein: CASGGSDAEAFF
J gene: TRBJ1-6; D gene: NA; V gene: TRBV10-2; CDR3 protein: CASTQYNSPLHF
J gene: TRBJ2-1; D gene: NA; V gene: TRBV11-3; CDR3 protein: CASSLTSLGEQFF
J gene: TRBJ2-3; D gene: NA; V gene: TRBV9; CDR3 protein: CASSPFNGGASTDTQYF
J gene: NA; D gene: TRBD1; V gene: TRBV15; CDR3 protein: CATSRGSGGSYEQYF
J gene: TRBJ2-7; D gene: NA; V gene: TRBV27; CDR3 protein: CASSAFKPRSYEQYF
J gene: TRBJ1-1; D gene: TRBD1; V gene: TRBV7-2; CDR3 protein: CASSARDRRDTEAFF
J gene: TRBJ2-3; D gene: NA; V gene: TRBV11-3; CDR3 protein: CASSSGERSTDTQYF
J gene: TRBJ1-3; D gene: NA; V gene: TRBV27; CDR3 protein: CASRPRGIGNTIYF
J gene: TRBJ2-1; D gene: TRBD1; V gene: TRBV2; CDR3 protein: CASRTKQGIEQFF
J gene: TRBJ1-3; D gene: NA; V gene: TRBV5-5; CDR3 protein: CASSFGGPGNTIYF
J gene: TRBJ2-2; D gene: TRBD1; V gene: TRBV2; CDR3 protein: CASSGTGGKWTGELFF
J gene: TRBJ2-7; D gene: TRBD1; V gene: TRBV6-5; CDR3 protein: CASSYSGQGLNEQYF
J gene: TRBJ2-1; D gene: NA; V gene: TRBV7-2; CDR3 protein: CASSSPLFEGGRSYNEQFF